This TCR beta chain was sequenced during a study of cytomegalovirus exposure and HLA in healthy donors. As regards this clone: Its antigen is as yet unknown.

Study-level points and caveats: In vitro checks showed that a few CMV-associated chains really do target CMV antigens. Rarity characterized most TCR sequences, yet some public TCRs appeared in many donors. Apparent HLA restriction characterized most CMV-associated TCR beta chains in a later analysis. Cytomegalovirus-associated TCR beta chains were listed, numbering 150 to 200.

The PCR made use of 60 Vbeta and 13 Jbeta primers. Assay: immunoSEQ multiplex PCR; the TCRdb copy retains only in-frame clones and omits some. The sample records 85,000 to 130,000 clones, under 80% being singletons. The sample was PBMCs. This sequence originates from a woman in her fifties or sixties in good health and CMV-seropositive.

Written as DNA, the CDR3 is TGTGCCAGCTCACCACAGATAGGCACAGATACGCAGTATTTT. It translates to CASSPQIGTDTQYF. The chain joins TRBV18 to TRBJ2-3, with unresolved D. Trimming pared 1 base from V and 1 base from J, leaving 6 bases between. This CDR3 has 14 residues. CDR1 and CDR2 from the germline V gene are KGHSH and LQKENI.